This TCR beta chain originates from a study of response to subunit inactivated influenza vaccine. Study results and limitations: New T cells are recruited in small numbers by each seasonal influenza vaccination, according to the authors' suggestion.

From germline, CDR1 is DFQATT and CDR2 SNEGSKA (reference sequence). There are 13 residues in the CDR3. Trimming cost V 3 bases and J 5 bases, with 14 bases left between them. MiXCR, run by TCRdb on the RT-PCR reads, gives a single entry per CDR3 protein. The sample records around 190,000 distinct CDR3 sequences, about 9% being singletons. This clonotype showed up just a few times. Antigen: not known. V usage is TRBV20-1 and J usage is TRBJ2-7; a weak D match, TRBD1 (7 bases). The specimen was non-naive T cells sorted from PBMCs, collected on the day of vaccination. The TCR originated in a man between 45 and 60 years old who received an inactivated influenza vaccine. The CDR3 reads CSASGGRGDEQYF. The CDR3 DNA reads as TGCAGTGCTAGCGGTGGCAGGGGGGACGAGCAGTACTTC.